Listed below are T cell receptor beta chains from one sample, sequenced in a study of OX40 agonist ivuxolimab in advanced cancers. Produced via immunoSEQ multiplex PCR; TCRdb's table is partial and in-frame only. This repertoire shows 55,000 to 80,000 clones, 80% to 85% found once; its top ten account for 7.9%. The material sequenced was CD4+ or CD8+ T cells sorted from blood, taken in a trial of the OX40 agonist ivuxolimab. These receptors originate from an adult with an advanced solid tumor such as melanoma, head and neck, liver or kidney cancer. CDR3s leave out the opening cysteine and the closing phenylalanine or tryptophan. The order of the fields is J gene, V gene, CDR3 protein.

J gene: TRBJ2-6; V gene: TRBV4-1; CDR3 protein: ASSQGVGRTSGANVLT
J gene: TRBJ2-7; V gene: TRBV18; CDR3 protein: ASSPTVEGFYEQY
J gene: TRBJ1-2; V gene: TRBV7-2; CDR3 protein: ASSRTGNYGYT
J gene: TRBJ1-2; V gene: TRBV19; CDR3 protein: ASSMSVEARQSYGYT
J gene: TRBJ1-5; V gene: TRBV7-2; CDR3 protein: ASSLAGGANQPQH
J gene: TRBJ2-1; V gene: TRBV7-2; CDR3 protein: ASTFWGGYNEQF
J gene: TRBJ2-3; V gene: TRBV11-3; CDR3 protein: ASSFLAGGADTQY
J gene: TRBJ2-4; V gene: TRBV5-1; CDR3 protein: ASSSGQIANIQY
J gene: TRBJ1-2; V gene: TRBV19; CDR3 protein: ASIRWTDNYGYT
J gene: TRBJ1-5; V gene: TRBV7-8; CDR3 protein: ASSSGASFSNQPQH
J gene: TRBJ1-2; V gene: TRBV12-5; CDR3 protein: ASGLVAGGRSGYT
J gene: TRBJ2-7; V gene: TRBV10-3; CDR3 protein: AISGADEQY
J gene: TRBJ1-2; V gene: TRBV15; CDR3 protein: ATSTETGGGGYT
J gene: TRBJ2-1; V gene: TRBV6-1; CDR3 protein: ASSGPGVYNEQF
J gene: TRBJ2-5; V gene: TRBV4-1; CDR3 protein: ASSQAGQRLETQY
J gene: TRBJ2-7; V gene: TRBV27; CDR3 protein: ASSFADRDAYEQY
J gene: TRBJ1-2; V gene: TRBV4-2; CDR3 protein: ASSPRDRGLSGYGYT
J gene: TRBJ2-1; V gene: TRBV7-3; CDR3 protein: ASSRGLGEGEQF
J gene: TRBJ2-7; V gene: TRBV6-1; CDR3 protein: ATQRAGGPYEQY
J gene: TRBJ2-7; V gene: TRBV6-6; CDR3 protein: ASRRGTGGVGYEQY
J gene: TRBJ2-7; V gene: TRBV19; CDR3 protein: ASRTRASAPEQY
J gene: TRBJ1-1; V gene: TRBV18; CDR3 protein: ASSEGQGPEAF
J gene: TRBJ1-2; V gene: TRBV28; CDR3 protein: ASTTGNYGYT
J gene: TRBJ2-1; V gene: TRBV5-4; CDR3 protein: ASSQYRGSYNEQF
J gene: TRBJ2-1; V gene: TRBV11-2; CDR3 protein: ASSRLRWNEQF
J gene: TRBJ2-7; V gene: TRBV6-6; CDR3 protein: ASIDAGGPKYEQY
J gene: TRBJ2-5; V gene: TRBV18; CDR3 protein: ASSPAEETQY
J gene: TRBJ2-3; V gene: TRBV4-3; CDR3 protein: ASSQAAGGTDTQY
J gene: TRBJ1-1; V gene: TRBV7-2; CDR3 protein: ASSLARNTEAF
J gene: TRBJ1-4; V gene: TRBV6-4; CDR3 protein: ASSGFNAEKLF
J gene: TRBJ2-7; V gene: TRBV6-5; CDR3 protein: ASSYSAGESYEQY
J gene: TRBJ2-7; V gene: TRBV11-2; CDR3 protein: ASSSGTGGSYEQY
J gene: TRBJ1-3; V gene: TRBV4-3; CDR3 protein: ASSLTITGSSGNTIY
J gene: TRBJ2-7; V gene: TRBV7-2; CDR3 protein: ASSLVGRGYEQY
J gene: TRBJ2-7; V gene: TRBV5-4; CDR3 protein: ASSDLPDTYEQY
J gene: TRBJ1-1; V gene: TRBV11-3; CDR3 protein: ASSTISGQGKRDTEAF
J gene: TRBJ1-4; V gene: TRBV28; CDR3 protein: ASSLWQGEEKLF
J gene: TRBJ2-5; V gene: TRBV29-1; CDR3 protein: SVDEVDSPYQETQY
J gene: TRBJ2-7; V gene: TRBV19; CDR3 protein: ASSSEPGYEQY
J gene: TRBJ2-7; V gene: TRBV14; CDR3 protein: ASSQGGLGPGGEQY
J gene: TRBJ2-5; V gene: TRBV18; CDR3 protein: ASSQGLVRETQY
J gene: TRBJ2-1; V gene: TRBV6-6; CDR3 protein: ASSWGTASGQF
J gene: TRBJ1-6; V gene: TRBV14; CDR3 protein: ASSQGHYNSPLH
J gene: TRBJ1-1; V gene: TRBV28; CDR3 protein: ASSPLGMGGTEAF
J gene: TRBJ1-4; V gene: TRBV2; CDR3 protein: ASTRQGAITNEKLF